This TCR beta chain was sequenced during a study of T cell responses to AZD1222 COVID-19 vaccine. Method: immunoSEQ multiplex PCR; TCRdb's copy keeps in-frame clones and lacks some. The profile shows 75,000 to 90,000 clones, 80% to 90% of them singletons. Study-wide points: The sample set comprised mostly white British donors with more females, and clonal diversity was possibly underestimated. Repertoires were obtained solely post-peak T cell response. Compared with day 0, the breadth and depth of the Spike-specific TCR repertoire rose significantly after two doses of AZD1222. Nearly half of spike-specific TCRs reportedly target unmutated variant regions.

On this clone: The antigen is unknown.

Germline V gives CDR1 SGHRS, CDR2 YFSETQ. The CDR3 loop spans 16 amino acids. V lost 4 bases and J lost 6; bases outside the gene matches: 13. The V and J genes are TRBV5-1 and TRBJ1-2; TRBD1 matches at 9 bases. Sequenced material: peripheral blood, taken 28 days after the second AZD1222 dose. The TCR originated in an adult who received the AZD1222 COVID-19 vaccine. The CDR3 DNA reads TGCGCCAGCAGCCCATACGGTTCACAGGGGGCTAATGGCTACACCTTC. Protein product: CASSPYGSQGANGYTF.